This entry lists 8 T cell receptor beta chains sequenced from one sample in a study of regulatory T cells in long-lasting Graves disease. Time point defined: newly diagnosed GD, antithyroid drugs for less than 3 months. PBMC RNA was the source of the TCR library. In building TCR beta libraries, iRepertoire HTBI primers were used together with Arm-PCR of CDR3 regions. TCRdb redid the calling of the multiplex PCR reads with MiXCR, one entry per CDR3 protein. The table includes approximately 400,000 distinct CDR3 sequences, about 16% detected once. These same records also appear under a second study, on T cells in Graves' hyperthyroidism and ophthalmopathy.

The material was peripheral blood mononuclear cells (PBMCs), obtained at new diagnosis, from a patient treated with antithyroid drugs. These receptors all come from a woman aged 25-40 years with Graves disease.

In this sample, this clonotype turned up many times. This chain connects TRBV7-3 to TRBJ1-1; D unresolved. V was shortened by 0 bases and J by 1 base, with 6 bases between the two germline ends. CDR1 is SGHTA and CDR2 is FQGTGA in the germline V gene. The CDR3 spans 14 residues. The CDR3 coding sequence is TGTGCCAGCAGCTTAACAGCAGGGAACACTGAAGCTTTCTTT. Translating it yields CASSLTAGNTEAFF.

This clonotype was picked up many times. This chain connects TRBV12-3 or TRBV12-4 to TRBJ2-7, with D possibly matching TRBD2 (5 bases). The CDR3 extends over 12 amino acids. The V end was cut by 5 bases, the J end by 4 bases, with 9 bases between. Here the CDR3 reads CASSRTGYEQYF. CDR3 DNA sequence: TGTGCCAGCAGTAGGACGGGATACGAGCAGTACTTC.

This clonotype appeared a few times. This chain joins TRBV19 and TRBJ1-1; D is possibly TRBD1 (6 bases). The V end was cut by 2 bases, the J end by 3 bases, with 10 bases between. The CDR3 has 14 amino acids. The germline V gene has CDR1 LNHDA and CDR2 SQIVND (reference sequence). The CDR3, as DNA: TGTGCCAGTAGTATAAATGGGGGGCACACTGAAGCTTTCTTT. Protein product: CASSINGGHTEAFF.

This clonotype was recorded a few times. The chain is built from TRBV12-5 and TRBJ2-7, with a tentative D call TRBD2 (6 bases). Germline V gene sequence: CDR1 LGHNT, CDR2 FRNRAP. The CDR3 totals 15 residues. CDR3 in amino acids: CAPWGRPTPDYEQYF. CDR3 nucleotides: TGTGCCCCCTGGGGGAGGCCAACCCCCGACTACGAGCAGTACTTC.

The sample holds many counts of this clonotype. CDR3 in amino acids: CASSPGHQVATNEKLFF. The DNA for the CDR3 is TGTGCCAGCAGCCCGGGACACCAAGTTGCAACTAATGAAAAACTGTTTTTT. This chain joins TRBV3-1 and TRBJ1-4; D is perhaps TRBD1 (6 bases). Germline loops: CDR1 LGHDT, CDR2 YNNKEL (reference sequence). This CDR3 is built from 17 residues. Trimming took off 4 bases at V and 0 bases at J, with 15 bases between the two ends. Drawing the rest from reference TRBV3-1 and TRBJ1-4, the complete variable domain is DTAVSQTPKYLVTQMGNDKSIKCEQNLGHDTMYWYKQDSKKFLKIMFSYNNKELIINETVPNRFSPKSPDKAHLNLHINSLELGDSAVYFCASSPGHQVATNEKLFFGSGTQLSVL.

This clonotype was seen only a few times. V and J are TRBV11-3 and TRBJ2-3, with TRBD2 matching 13 bases. Germline V CDR1 and CDR2: SGHNT, YENEEA. CDR3 length equals 17 residues. V lost 3 bases, J lost 6 bases, and 9 bases stayed unmatched. The CDR3 nucleotides read TGTGCCAGCAGCTTTGGGTTACTAGCGGGAGGGCCGGATACGCAGTATTTT. Amino acids: CASSFGLLAGGPDTQYF.

The table lists this clonotype with many counts. This rearrangement joins TRBV30 to TRBJ1-5, with 9 bases matching TRBD1. This CDR3 spans 15 amino acids. CDR1 is GTSNPN, CDR2 SVGIG, per germline (reference sequence). After removal of 2 bases from V and 6 bases from J, the junction contained 8 bases not matched to a gene. CDR3 sequence: CAWSFTGGAGQPQHF. DNA of the CDR3: TGTGCCTGGAGTTTTACAGGGGGCGCCGGTCAGCCCCAGCATTTT.

CDR3: CASSFPSKVPTSGPHNEQFF. The CDR3 bases are TGTGCCAGCAGTTTCCCCTCGAAGGTCCCGACTAGCGGGCCGCACAATGAGCAGTTCTTC. V is TRBV28 and J is TRBJ2-1; TRBD2 matches at 10 bases. V lost 3 bases to trimming and J lost 5 bases; unmatched junction nucleotides: 19. CDR1 and CDR2 (germline): MDHEN, SYDVKM. The CDR3 sequence is 20 residues long.